Below, 18 T cell receptor beta chains from the same sample are listed, as sequenced in a study of blood T cell repertoires in COVID-19. The method was immunoSEQ multiplex PCR; TCRdb's version includes in-frame clones alone and lacks a portion of them. The data show 130,000 to 150,000 clones, roughly 90% seen once. Sequenced input: PBMCs or T cells enriched from blood (not recorded which). The receptors stem from a woman between 25 and 40 years old with acute COVID-19.

V gene TRBV14 combines with J gene TRBJ2-6, with D unclear. Germline loops: CDR1 SGHDN, CDR2 FVKESK. V gave up 4 bases and J gave up 0 bases, with 4 bases separating them. This CDR3 region has 14 residues. The CDR3 sequence is CASSRSSGANVLTF. The CDR3 DNA is TGTGCCAGCAGCCGGAGCTCTGGGGCCAACGTCCTGACTTTC.

The chain is built from TRBV3-1 (or the pseudogene TRBV3-2) and TRBJ2-1; D remains ambiguous. The CDR3 is made up of 13 amino acids. Trimming left V 4 bases short and J 5 bases short, with 9 bases between. CDR1 LGHDT and CDR2 YNNKEL come from the germline V gene (reference sequence). Written as DNA, the CDR3 is TGTGCCAGCAGCCCTACCCTCCACAATGAGCAGTTCTTC. It translates to CASSPTLHNEQFF.

This clone was seen just once. Here the CDR3 DNA reads TGTGCCAGCAGCTTAACCGGGGCAGATACGCAGTATTTT. Translation: CASSLTGADTQYF. The chain uses TRBV7-3 and TRBJ2-3; a weak D match, TRBD2 (5 bases). V was cut by 0 bases and J by 4 bases, with 5 bases left in between. Germline lookup yields CDR1 SGHTA and CDR2 FQGTGA. The CDR3 is made up of 13 amino acids.

This chain uses TRBV28 with TRBJ1-5; 7 nucleotides align to TRBD1. Trimming removed 2 bases from V and 4 bases from J; junction bases left unmatched: 2. The CDR3 runs 14 residues. CDR1 MDHEN and CDR2 SYDVKM come from the germline V gene. CDR3 bases: TGTGCCAGCAGTTTAGGGACAGCTAATCAGCCCCAGCATTTT. Its protein is CASSLGTANQPQHF.

The chain joins TRBV20-1 to TRBJ1-4; D gene ambiguous. V gave up 3 bases and J gave up 8 bases, with 7 bases separating them. The CDR3 spans 11 residues. CDR1 and CDR2 (germline): DFQATT, SNEGSKA (reference sequence). CDR3 DNA sequence: TGCAGTGCTAGTGTGGAGGAAAAACTGTTTTTT. Its protein is CSASVEEKLFF.

J is TRBJ2-7 and V is TRBV18; TRBD1 agrees at 9 bases. There are 14 residues in the CDR3. J lost 0 bases, V lost 6 bases, and 3 bases had no gene match. Germline CDR1 KGHSH, CDR2 LQKENI. The CDR3 region is CASSDRGHSYEQYF. The DNA for the CDR3 is TGTGCCAGCTCGGACAGGGGCCACTCCTACGAGCAGTACTTC.

The genes are TRBV27 and TRBJ2-7; D possibly corresponds to TRBD1 (5 bases). Trimming stripped 5 bases from V and 2 bases from J, with 10 bases between. The CDR3 has 13 residues. Germline-derived CDR1 and CDR2 are MNHEY and SMNVEV (reference sequence). CDR3: CASSLGQTYEQYF. CDR3 DNA: TGTGCCAGCAGTCTAGGACAAACCTACGAGCAGTACTTC.

A single count supports this clone. The rearrangement uses TRBV6-2 or TRBV6-3 and TRBJ1-5, with no clear D. The CDR3 sequence is 15 residues long. The V end was cut by 2 bases, the J end by 7 bases, with 15 bases between. Germline lookup yields CDR1 MNHEY and CDR2 SVGEGT. CDR3 loop: CASSYRGYGEQPQHF. DNA of the CDR3: TGTGCCAGCAGTTACCGAGGATACGGGGAACAGCCCCAGCATTTT.

This chain joins TRBV30 and TRBJ1-5, with 7 bases lining up with TRBD1. The CDR3 is 13 residues long. The germline CDR1 and CDR2 sequences are GTSNPN and SVGIG (reference sequence). J was trimmed by 7 bases and V by 3 bases; bases with no gene match: 6. Here the CDR3 DNA reads TGTGCCTGGAGCCGGGACAGTAGCCAGCCCCAGCATTTT. Encoded protein: CAWSRDSSQPQHF.

On this clone: One junction end disagrees with the germline gene, perhaps due to a read error. The chain employs TRBV5-1 and TRBJ2-7; 9 bases are a match to TRBD2. The CDR3 length is 14 residues. Germline CDR1 is SGHRS and CDR2 is YFSETQ. For the CDR3, the DNA is TGCGCCCGCAGCGCGGGGGGGGTAACCTACGAGCAGTACTTC. It codes for CARSAGGVTYEQYF.

This sequence joins TRBV27 and TRBJ1-2; D uncertain. Germline V gene lookup returns CDR1 MNHEY and CDR2 SMNVEV (reference sequence). This CDR3 has 12 residues. V lost 4 bases and J lost 6, with 9 bases in between. In nucleotides, the CDR3 is TGTGCCAGCAGTTCCCCGGGAGATGGCTACACCTTC. Translating gives CASSSPGDGYTF.

V and J are TRBV29-1 and TRBJ2-1; 7 bases align to TRBD1. Trimming took 7 bases from V and 4 from J; bases not matched to a gene: 10. The CDR3 length is 14 residues. The germline CDR1 and CDR2 sequences are SQVTM and ANQGSEA. CDR3 amino acids: CSAASGTAYNEQFF. The CDR3 region has the DNA TGCAGCGCCGCTTCCGGGACAGCATACAATGAGCAGTTCTTC.

The V and J genes are TRBV30 and TRBJ1-4; D might be TRBD1 (6 bases). Looked up from germline, CDR1 is GTSNPN and CDR2 is SVGIG (reference sequence). The CDR3 is made up of 14 amino acids. Trimming pared 2 bases from V and 7 bases from J, leaving 14 bases between. In nucleotides, the CDR3 is TGTGCCTGGAGTTCCACAGGGTGGGGTGAAAAACTGTTTTTT. This encodes CAWSSTGWGEKLFF. The variable domain in full, completed from reference TRBV30 and TRBJ1-4, reads SQTIHQWPATLVQPVGSPLSLECTVEGTSNPNLYWYRQAAGRGLQLLFYSVGIGQISSEVPQNLSASRPQDRQFILSSKKLLLSDSGFYLCAWSSTGWGEKLFFGSGTQLSVL.

The chain has TRBV6-2 or TRBV6-3 and TRBJ2-7; a weak D match, TRBD2 (5 bases). Deletions cut 4 bases from V and 2 bases from J, with 24 bases between. This CDR3 has 18 amino acids. Looked up from germline, CDR1 is MNHEY and CDR2 is SVGEGT. The CDR3 reads CASSSLLGERETPYEQYF. The CDR3 region has the DNA TGTGCCAGCAGTTCCCTCCTTGGGGAGCGTGAGACCCCCTACGAGCAGTACTTC.

This rearrangement joins TRBV20-1 to TRBJ2-7; possibly TRBD2 for D (6 bases). Looked up from germline, CDR1 is DFQATT and CDR2 is SNEGSKA (reference sequence). V dropped 2 bases and J dropped 9 bases, with 11 bases sitting between them. The CDR3 length is 11 residues. The chain's CDR3 is CSARWGEGQYF. For the CDR3, the DNA is TGCAGTGCTAGATGGGGGGAAGGGCAGTACTTC.

The chain couples TRBV10-2 to TRBJ1-2, with a possible D match to TRBD1 (6 bases). The CDR3 sequence is 18 residues long. The V end was cut by 3 bases, the J end by 3 bases, with 23 bases between. Per the germline V gene, CDR1 is WSHSY and CDR2 is SAAADI. CDR3 sequence (DNA): TGCGCCAGCAGTGACATTGGGCAGCACAGTGGGACATACTATGGCTACACCTTC. It encodes CASSDIGQHSGTYYGYTF.

This chain joins TRBV4-1 and TRBJ2-5; D is unclear. Trimming shortened V by 4 bases and J by 1 base, and 10 bases separated the two germline ends. Germline CDR1 is MGHRA and CDR2 is YSYEKL. The CDR3 covers 14 residues. The CDR3 reads CASSLRVSQETQYF. DNA for the CDR3: TGCGCCAGCAGCCTCCGGGTGTCCCAAGAGACCCAGTACTTC.

This chain uses TRBV14 with TRBJ2-1; 14 bases map to TRBD2. V was pared by 2 bases and J by 4 bases, with 10 bases of the junction left unmatched. The CDR3 runs to 19 residues. In germline, CDR1 is SGHDN, CDR2 FVKESK. CDR3 loop: CASSQSRLAGGPLYNEQFF. The CDR3 nucleotides are TGTGCCAGCAGCCAATCTCGACTAGCGGGAGGGCCCCTATACAATGAGCAGTTCTTC.